Listed below are T cell receptor beta chains from one sample, sequenced in a study of blood T cell repertoires in COVID-19. The data were produced by immunoSEQ multiplex PCR, yet TCRdb's version contains in-frame clones alone and is incomplete. This table holds about 200,000 clones, approximately 84% found once. The material sequenced was peripheral blood. The receptor source for this set is a woman older than 75 with acute or convalescent COVID-19. Each CDR3 is given with its conserved first and last residue. Each record gives: J gene, clone size, V gene, D gene, CDR3 DNA, CDR3 protein. A D gene is named only where the DNA matches it firmly. The listing skips clone size in some rows; elsewhere it reads once, few, many or a size class.

j_gene: TRBJ1-5; abundance: NA; v_gene: TRBV7-8; d_gene: NA; CDR3nt: TGTGCCAGCAGCTTAACTCTGGGCAGGTTTCAGCCCCAGCATTTT; CDR3aa: CASSLTLGRFQPQHF
j_gene: TRBJ2-1; abundance: NA; v_gene: TRBV28; d_gene: TRBD2; CDR3nt: TGTGCCAGCAGTTCCGGACTAGCGGGCTATCGTGAGCAGTTCTTC; CDR3aa: CASSSGLAGYREQFF
j_gene: TRBJ1-1; abundance: NA; v_gene: TRBV3-1/TRBV3-2; d_gene: TRBD1; CDR3nt: TGTGCCAGCACCCCAGGGGGCTTCTTGAACACTGAAGCTTTCTTT; CDR3aa: CASTPGGFLNTEAFF
j_gene: TRBJ2-1; abundance: NA; v_gene: TRBV2; d_gene: TRBD2; CDR3nt: TGTGCCAGCAGGGCGAGGACTAGCGGGAGGAATGAGCAGTTCTTC; CDR3aa: CASRARTSGRNEQFF
j_gene: TRBJ2-5; abundance: NA; v_gene: TRBV24-1; d_gene: NA; CDR3nt: TGTGCCACCAGTGATCCAGCGGGCAACCAAGAGACCCAGTACTTC; CDR3aa: CATSDPAGNQETQYF
j_gene: TRBJ2-7; abundance: NA; v_gene: TRBV9; d_gene: NA; CDR3nt: TGTGCCAGCAGCGTTGGTAGCAGGGTCGTTGGAGAGCAGTACTTC; CDR3aa: CASSVGSRVVGEQYF
j_gene: TRBJ2-1; abundance: NA; v_gene: TRBV28; d_gene: TRBD1; CDR3nt: TGTGCCAGCACACACCCCGACAGGGGACCTTTTGGGGATGAGCAGTTCTTC; CDR3aa: CASTHPDRGPFGDEQFF
j_gene: TRBJ2-3; abundance: once; v_gene: TRBV21-1; d_gene: NA; CDR3nt: TGTGCCAGCCCCGCAGGGGGGACGACGACTAGCACAGATACGCAGTATTTT; CDR3aa: CASPAGGTTTSTDTQYF
j_gene: TRBJ2-7; abundance: NA; v_gene: TRBV7-2; d_gene: NA; CDR3nt: TGTGCCAGCAGCTTAGGACGGACAGATTTCGAGCAGTACTTC; CDR3aa: CASSLGRTDFEQYF
j_gene: TRBJ2-5; abundance: NA; v_gene: TRBV19; d_gene: TRBD1; CDR3nt: TGTGCCAGTAGTATTAGCGGACAGGGTGCCCAAGAGACCCAGTACTTC; CDR3aa: CASSISGQGAQETQYF
j_gene: TRBJ1-5; abundance: NA; v_gene: TRBV7-2; d_gene: NA; CDR3nt: TGTGCCAGCAGCTTAGGGGCTCCGGGGCAGCCCCAGCATTTT; CDR3aa: CASSLGAPGQPQHF
j_gene: TRBJ1-2; abundance: NA; v_gene: TRBV5-4; d_gene: TRBD1; CDR3nt: TGTGCCAGCTATACAGGGGGAGCTTATGGCTACACCTTC; CDR3aa: CASYTGGAYGYTF
j_gene: TRBJ2-7; abundance: NA; v_gene: TRBV18; d_gene: NA; CDR3nt: TGTGCCAGCTCACCCCGCGCCCCCTACGAGCAGTACTTC; CDR3aa: CASSPRAPYEQYF
j_gene: TRBJ2-3; abundance: NA; v_gene: TRBV5-1; d_gene: TRBD2; CDR3nt: TGCGCCAGCAGCTTGGCAGCTAGCGGGAGAGCGGATACGCAGTATTTT; CDR3aa: CASSLAASGRADTQYF
j_gene: TRBJ2-2; abundance: NA; v_gene: TRBV6-5; d_gene: NA; CDR3nt: TGTGCCAGCCGGAGGGAAATAACCGGGGAGCTGTTTTTT; CDR3aa: CASRREITGELFF
j_gene: TRBJ1-6; abundance: NA; v_gene: TRBV6-6; d_gene: TRBD1; CDR3nt: TGTGCCAGCAGTCCCATCAGCCTGGGACAGGGAGGCTCACCCCTCCACTTT; CDR3aa: CASSPISLGQGGSPLHF
j_gene: TRBJ2-1; abundance: NA; v_gene: TRBV18; d_gene: NA; CDR3nt: TGTGCCAGCTCCCGGCTGACAGGTTACAATGAGCAGTTCTTC; CDR3aa: CASSRLTGYNEQFF
j_gene: TRBJ2-7; abundance: once; v_gene: TRBV4-3; d_gene: TRBD2; CDR3nt: TGCGCCAGCAGCCAATATCGACTAGCGACCTACGAGCAGTACTTC; CDR3aa: CASSQYRLATYEQYF
j_gene: TRBJ2-7; abundance: NA; v_gene: TRBV24-1; d_gene: TRBD1; CDR3nt: TGTGCCACACAGGGGGACTACGAGCAGTACTTC; CDR3aa: CATQGDYEQYF
j_gene: TRBJ2-3; abundance: NA; v_gene: TRBV9; d_gene: TRBD2; CDR3nt: TGTGCCAGCAGCGTAGGCCTAGCGGGAGGGGGCACAGATACGCAGTATTTT; CDR3aa: CASSVGLAGGGTDTQYF
j_gene: TRBJ1-5; abundance: NA; v_gene: TRBV30; d_gene: TRBD1; CDR3nt: TGTGCCTGGAGTCGCCCCCACGGGACAGTTAGCAATCAGCCCCAGCATTTT; CDR3aa: CAWSRPHGTVSNQPQHF
j_gene: TRBJ1-1; abundance: NA; v_gene: TRBV6-1; d_gene: TRBD1; CDR3nt: TGTGCCAGCAGTGCCCAGAGCCCGGGACAGGCCCTTGAAGCTTTCTTT; CDR3aa: CASSAQSPGQALEAFF
j_gene: TRBJ2-3; abundance: NA; v_gene: TRBV20-1; d_gene: TRBD2; CDR3nt: TGCAGTGCTAGTCACAGGACTAGCGGCACAGATACGCAGTATTTT; CDR3aa: CSASHRTSGTDTQYF
j_gene: TRBJ2-7; abundance: NA; v_gene: TRBV28; d_gene: TRBD2; CDR3nt: TGTGCCAGCAGTTTTAGCGGGAGCACCTACGAGCAGTACTTC; CDR3aa: CASSFSGSTYEQYF
j_gene: TRBJ2-3; abundance: NA; v_gene: TRBV18; d_gene: TRBD1; CDR3nt: TGTGCCAGCTCACCAACTCAAACTAGGACAGGGGGAACAGATACGCAGTATTTT; CDR3aa: CASSPTQTRTGGTDTQYF
j_gene: TRBJ1-4; abundance: NA; v_gene: TRBV4-3; d_gene: NA; CDR3nt: TGCGCCAGCAGCCAAGATCCCCAGGGCACTAATGAAAAACTGTTTTTT; CDR3aa: CASSQDPQGTNEKLFF
j_gene: TRBJ2-7; abundance: NA; v_gene: TRBV5-1; d_gene: NA; CDR3nt: TGCGCCAGCAGCTTCACCGGGGGCTACGAGCAGTACTTC; CDR3aa: CASSFTGGYEQYF
j_gene: TRBJ2-2; abundance: NA; v_gene: TRBV5-4; d_gene: TRBD1; CDR3nt: TGTGCCAGCAGGTCGTTTGCGGGTCAGGGGGCCACCGGGGAGCTGTTTTTT; CDR3aa: CASRSFAGQGATGELFF
j_gene: TRBJ2-1; abundance: NA; v_gene: TRBV6-5; d_gene: TRBD2; CDR3nt: TGTGCCAGCTCAAGACTAGCGGGAAACAATGAGCAGTTCTTC; CDR3aa: CASSRLAGNNEQFF
j_gene: TRBJ2-1; abundance: NA; v_gene: TRBV27; d_gene: NA; CDR3nt: TGTGCCAGCAGACTCGGAGTAGTTTACAATGAGCAGTTCTTC; CDR3aa: CASRLGVVYNEQFF
j_gene: TRBJ1-3; abundance: NA; v_gene: TRBV29-1; d_gene: TRBD1; CDR3nt: TGCAGCGCCGCGACAGGGGGCGAAAGAAACACCATATATTTT; CDR3aa: CSAATGGERNTIYF
j_gene: TRBJ2-1; abundance: NA; v_gene: TRBV7-7; d_gene: NA; CDR3nt: TGTGCTAGCAGCCTTCGGGATGGGTCCTACAATGAGCAGTTCTTC; CDR3aa: CASSLRDGSYNEQFF
j_gene: TRBJ1-4; abundance: once; v_gene: TRBV5-1; d_gene: TRBD1; CDR3nt: TGCGCCAGCAGCGCTGGGACAGGGTATGAAAAACTGTTTTTT; CDR3aa: CASSAGTGYEKLFF
j_gene: TRBJ2-7; abundance: NA; v_gene: TRBV6-6; d_gene: NA; CDR3nt: TGTGCCAGCAGTTACTCTCGGACAGATACCTACGAGCAGTACTTC; CDR3aa: CASSYSRTDTYEQYF
j_gene: TRBJ2-1; abundance: once; v_gene: TRBV5-1; d_gene: TRBD2; CDR3nt: TGCGCCAGCAGCTCGCGACTAGCGGGAGGCCTCAATGAGCAGTTCTTC; CDR3aa: CASSSRLAGGLNEQFF
j_gene: TRBJ1-1; abundance: once; v_gene: TRBV2; d_gene: NA; CDR3nt: TGTGCCAGCAGTGATGACTACAGCCCGGCTTTCTTT; CDR3aa: CASSDDYSPAFF
j_gene: TRBJ2-3; abundance: NA; v_gene: TRBV6-2/TRBV6-3; d_gene: NA; CDR3nt: TGTGCCAGCAGTTACCGGACATCCTTGCCGCAGTATTTT; CDR3aa: CASSYRTSLPQYF
j_gene: TRBJ2-1; abundance: NA; v_gene: TRBV18; d_gene: NA; CDR3nt: TGTGCCAGCTCACCTAGCGGCGATGAGCAGTTCTTC; CDR3aa: CASSPSGDEQFF
j_gene: TRBJ2-3; abundance: NA; v_gene: TRBV29-1; d_gene: NA; CDR3nt: TGCAGCGTGCGCGGGAGCACAGATACGCAGTATTTT; CDR3aa: CSVRGSTDTQYF
j_gene: TRBJ2-1; abundance: NA; v_gene: TRBV9; d_gene: NA; CDR3nt: TGTGCCAGTAATGAGGGGAGGTCCTACAATGAGCAGTTCTTC; CDR3aa: CASNEGRSYNEQFF
j_gene: TRBJ1-5; abundance: NA; v_gene: TRBV7-2; d_gene: NA; CDR3nt: TGTGCCAGCAGCTTTGCGGGGCGCAATCAGCCCCAGCATTTT; CDR3aa: CASSFAGRNQPQHF
j_gene: TRBJ1-3; abundance: NA; v_gene: TRBV5-1; d_gene: TRBD1; CDR3nt: TGCGCCAGCAGCACACAGGGGGCAGCTGGAAACACCATATATTTT; CDR3aa: CASSTQGAAGNTIYF
j_gene: TRBJ2-1; abundance: NA; v_gene: TRBV20-1; d_gene: NA; CDR3nt: TGCAGTCTACTTGGCAGGGGACAGCAGTTCTTC; CDR3aa: CSLLGRGQQFF
j_gene: TRBJ1-1; abundance: NA; v_gene: TRBV28; d_gene: NA; CDR3nt: TGTGCCAGCAGCCGCTTGGGGGCACAGGGCCGGGGAGCTTTCTTT; CDR3aa: CASSRLGAQGRGAFF
j_gene: TRBJ1-2; abundance: NA; v_gene: TRBV5-1; d_gene: NA; CDR3nt: TGCGCCAGCAGCCAGGTCGAACAGGGTGGCTACACCTTC; CDR3aa: CASSQVEQGGYTF
j_gene: TRBJ2-7; abundance: NA; v_gene: TRBV2; d_gene: NA; CDR3nt: TGTGCCACGAGTAATAGTGGAACAGACTACGAGCAGTACTTC; CDR3aa: CATSNSGTDYEQYF
j_gene: TRBJ2-1; abundance: once; v_gene: TRBV9; d_gene: TRBD2; CDR3nt: TGTGCCAGCAGCCTAGCGGGAGGGCCCTACAATGAGCAGTTCTTC; CDR3aa: CASSLAGGPYNEQFF